The following is a T cell receptor beta chain sequence with its context. The TCR library protocol was used to attach unique molecular identifiers. These identifiers were attached to individual cDNA molecules. Using its own MiXCR run on the 5' RACE reads, TCRdb lists one record per CDR3 protein. The table records about 98,000 distinct CDR3 sequences, about 15% of them present only once. CDR1 is SGHTA, CDR2 FQGNSA, per germline. The V and J ends lost 5 bases and 8 bases respectively, with 7 bases between them. CDR3 length: 11 amino acids. The sample originates from a study of early T cells in non-severe SARS-CoV-2 infection. Study summary: Chains from this unsorted whole-blood bulk RNA could not be paired.

The receptor was isolated from an adult who was a healthcare worker with PCR-confirmed SARS-CoV-2 infection or an uninfected control (not recorded which). Sequencing was carried out using whole blood. V and J are TRBV7-2 and TRBJ2-1; unclear D gene. The CDR3 loop reads CASSARDEQFF. The CDR3 region has the DNA TGTGCCAGCAGCGCTAGGGATGAGCAGTTCTTC.